One and the same sample provided the 22 T cell receptor beta chains below, sequenced in a study of chemoradiotherapy in HPV16-positive cancers. The repertoire was sequenced with immunoSEQ multiplex PCR; TCRdb's copy has only in-frame clones and lacks some. The sample has 2,500 to 3,500 clones; roughly 90% are singletons. Sequencing was performed on tumor tissue, taken from a patient who underwent chemoradiotherapy. These receptors were taken from a human donor with HPV-associated anogenital cancer.

The chain employs TRBV7-2 and TRBJ2-1; D may be TRBD1 or TRBD2 (6 bases each). Trimming removed 2 bases from V and 4 bases from J, with 24 bases in between. The CDR3 spans 19 residues. Germline V gene lookup returns CDR1 SGHTA and CDR2 FQGNSA. The CDR3 DNA is TGTGCCAGCAGCTTAACACCCCCGGGGGCCCTGCGGCCATACAATGAGCAGTTCTTC. Translation: CASSLTPPGALRPYNEQFF.

This clone was counted once. The chain couples TRBV30 to TRBJ1-5, with TRBD1 as a possible D gene (6 bases). The CDR3 extends over 15 amino acids. V lost 1 base to trimming and J lost 4 bases, with 14 bases between them. Germline assignment: CDR1 GTSNPN and CDR2 SVGIG (reference sequence). CDR3 sequence (DNA): TGTGCCTGGAGTGCTGGGGGCGTGGGGAATCAGCCCCAGCATTTT. Translation: CAWSAGGVGNQPQHF. The variable domain in full, with the rest retrieved from reference TRBV30 and TRBJ1-5, is SQTIHQWPATLVQPVGSPLSLECTVEGTSNPNLYWYRQAAGRGLQLLFYSVGIGQISSEVPQNLSASRPQDRQFILSSKKLLLSDSGFYLCAWSAGGVGNQPQHFGDGTRLSIL.

The chain employs TRBV27 and TRBJ2-1; D may match TRBD1 or TRBD2 (6 bases each). This CDR3 region has 15 residues. Germline values: CDR1 MNHEY, CDR2 SMNVEV (reference sequence). V dropped 3 bases and J dropped 7 bases, with 16 bases sitting between them. The CDR3 region is CASSFGGGLGNEQFF. The CDR3 nucleotides read TGTGCCAGCAGTTTTGGTGGGGGGCTTGGGAATGAGCAGTTCTTC.

The genes are TRBV7-2 and TRBJ2-2, with a possible D match to TRBD1 (5 bases). Germline-derived CDR1 and CDR2 are SGHTA and FQGNSA. This CDR3 has 16 residues. The V end lost 1 base, the J end lost 4 bases, and 13 bases lay between the germline ends. The CDR3 region has the DNA TGTGCCAGCAGCTTAGACAGGAGCTTGGGCACCGGGGAGCTGTTTTTT. Encoded protein: CASSLDRSLGTGELFF.

The chain combines TRBV9 with TRBJ1-3; no clear D. In germline, CDR1 is SGDLS, CDR2 YYNGEE. This CDR3 has 13 residues. With 8 bases removed from V and 0 bases from J, the gap between germline ends came to 9 bases. CDR3 loop: CASTDNSGNTIYF. DNA of the CDR3: TGTGCCAGTACTGACAACTCTGGAAACACCATATATTTT. The full variable domain, in which reference TRBV9 and TRBJ1-3 provide the parts outside the CDR3, is DSGVTQTPKHLITATGQRVTLRCSPRSGDLSVYWYQQSLDQGLQFLIQYYNGEERAKGNILERFSAQQFPDLHSELNLSSLELGDSALYFCASTDNSGNTIYFGEGSWLTVV.

DNA of the CDR3: TGTGCCAGCAGCGGGAGTAGATATGGCTACACCTTC. Its protein is CASSGSRYGYTF. The chain has TRBV6-1 and TRBJ1-2; unclear D gene. This CDR3 spans 12 amino acids. V was cut by 6 bases and J by 5 bases, with 10 bases left in between. Germline values: CDR1 MNHNS, CDR2 SASEGT.

V gene TRBV2 combines with J gene TRBJ1-6, with 7 positions matching TRBD1. The germline CDR1 and CDR2 sequences are SNHLY and FYNNEI. The V gene end was trimmed by 3 bases and the J gene end by 7 bases; junction bases not matched to a gene: 6. The CDR3 contains 15 residues. The CDR3 region is CASSESGTVNSPLHF. In DNA, the CDR3 is TGTGCCAGCAGTGAGTCGGGGACAGTCAATTCACCCCTCCACTTT.

The chain carries TRBV4-3 and TRBJ1-2; D remains ambiguous. The germline gives CDR1 LGHNA, CDR2 YSLEER. The V end was cut by 0 bases, the J end by 5 bases, with 13 bases between. This CDR3 contains 15 residues. This chain's CDR3 is CASSQERHIRYGYTF. The DNA for the CDR3 is TGCGCCAGCAGCCAAGAACGTCACATAAGATATGGCTACACCTTC.

The genes are TRBV18 and TRBJ2-3; D is unclear. The CDR3 sequence is 13 residues long. CDR1 is KGHSH, CDR2 LQKENI, per germline. The V gene lost 1 base and the J gene lost 3 bases, with 5 bases spanning the gap. CDR3 coding DNA: TGTGCCAGCTCACCACTCAGAACAGATACGCAGTATTTT. Its translation is CASSPLRTDTQYF. Full variable domain (outside the CDR3, taken from reference TRBV18 and TRBJ2-3): NAGVMQNPRHLVRRRGQEARLRCSPMKGHSHVYWYRQLPEEGLKFMVYLQKENIIDESGMPKERFSAEFPKEGPSILRIQQVVRGDSAAYFCASSPLRTDTQYFGPGTRLTVL.

This chain joins TRBV27 and TRBJ2-7; 7 bases agree with TRBD1. CDR1 is MNHEY and CDR2 is SMNVEV in the germline V gene (reference sequence). Losses at the gene ends were 8 bases for V and 6 bases for J; bases not matched to a gene: 13. The CDR3 has 14 amino acids. DNA for the CDR3: TGTGCCAGCCAATCCCGGGACAGTTTGGGCGAGCAGTACTTC. It codes for CASQSRDSLGEQYF.

The chain couples TRBV28 to TRBJ1-4; no clear D. The CDR3 consists of 15 residues. The germline gives CDR1 MDHEN, CDR2 SYDVKM. Trimming took 6 bases from V and 3 from J, leaving 14 bases between them. This chain's CDR3 is CASSRSTVPNEKLFF. The CDR3 coding sequence is TGTGCCAGCAGCCGGTCCACAGTCCCTAATGAAAAACTGTTTTTT.

The CDR3 spells CASSFGGGSGEQYF. CDR3 coding DNA: TGTGCCAGCAGTTTCGGGGGGGGATCCGGCGAGCAGTACTTC. This chain connects TRBV28 to TRBJ2-7, with 8 bases fitting TRBD2. Per the germline V gene, CDR1 is MDHEN and CDR2 is SYDVKM. V trimming: 3 bases; J trimming: 6 bases; junction bases outside the gene matches: 7. This CDR3 has 14 amino acids.

The chain is built from TRBV7-3 and TRBJ2-2; D unresolved. Germline CDR1 and CDR2: SGHTA and FQGTGA. Trimming took off 2 bases at V and 4 bases at J, with 5 bases between the two ends. The CDR3 spans 13 residues. The CDR3 here is CASSLSSTGELFF. The DNA of the CDR3 is TGTGCCAGCAGCTTATCGAGCACCGGGGAGCTGTTTTTT.

The V call is TRBV7-9, the J call TRBJ2-1, with 10 nucleotides matching TRBD2. Germline-derived CDR1 and CDR2 are SEHNR and FQNEAQ (reference sequence). This CDR3 region has 15 residues. The V segment lost 2 bases and the J segment 7 bases; nucleotides outside the gene matches: 5. In DNA, the CDR3 is TGTGCCAGCAGCTTAAGTGATAGCGGGAGGAATGAGCAGTTCTTC. Protein: CASSLSDSGRNEQFF. Full variable domain (missing parts from reference TRBV7-9 and TRBJ2-1): DTGVSQNPRHKITKRGQNVTFRCDPISEHNRLYWYRQTLGQGPEFLTYFQNEAQLEKSRLLSDRFSAERPKGSFSTLEIQRTEQGDSAMYLCASSLSDSGRNEQFFGPGTRLTVL.

The chain is built from TRBV4-1 and TRBJ2-5; D might be TRBD2 (5 bases). CDR1 and CDR2 (germline): MGHRA, YSYEKL. The CDR3 has 13 amino acids. V was shortened by 5 bases and J by 1 base, with 8 bases between the two germline ends. The CDR3: CASSEGGQETQYF. CDR3 bases: TGCGCCAGCAGCGAAGGAGGCCAAGAGACCCAGTACTTC.

The rearrangement uses TRBV9 and TRBJ2-1; TRBD2 aligns across 11 bases. The CDR3 runs to 17 residues. Germline-derived CDR1 and CDR2 are SGDLS and YYNGEE. After removal of 1 base from V and 4 bases from J, the junction contained 7 bases not matched to a gene. For the CDR3, the DNA is TGTGCCAGCAGCGTACTCGGGACTAGCGGCATTTACAATGAGCAGTTCTTC. The encoded protein is CASSVLGTSGIYNEQFF.

This chain uses TRBV7-8 with TRBJ2-5, with D tentatively TRBD2 (7 bases). CDR1 and CDR2 from the germline V gene are SGHVS and FQNEAQ. CDR3 length: 15 amino acids. V lost 0 bases and J 4 bases, leaving 12 bases between the germline ends. The chain's CDR3 is CASSLAGGPGETQYF. The CDR3, as DNA: TGTGCCAGCAGCTTAGCGGGGGGGCCAGGAGAGACCCAGTACTTC.

The rearrangement joins TRBV10-1 to TRBJ2-7; 10 positions match TRBD1. J was trimmed by 3 bases and V by 6 bases; bases with no gene match: 2. This CDR3 comprises 13 residues. CDR1 and CDR2 (germline): WNHNN, SYGVQD (reference sequence). The CDR3 DNA reads TGCGCCAGCAGGGGGACAGGGGTCTACGAGCAGTACTTC. Its protein is CASRGTGVYEQYF.

The table lists this clone with a count of one. This sequence joins TRBV5-1 and TRBJ1-2, with TRBD1 identical over 10 bases. The V and J ends lost 4 bases and 7 bases, in that order; junction bases with no gene match: 4. The V gene's germline CDR1 is SGHRS and CDR2 YFSETQ. The length of the CDR3 is 13 residues. The chain's CDR3 is CASSLDRGPGYTF. The DNA of the CDR3 is TGCGCCAGCAGCCTTGACAGGGGGCCTGGCTACACCTTC.

V gene TRBV29-1 combines with J gene TRBJ1-2; no firm D call. This CDR3 is built from 14 residues. V lost 5 bases to trimming and J lost 4 bases, with 17 bases between them. Germline loops: CDR1 SQVTM, CDR2 ANQGSEA. This CDR3 reads CSVWVGQVSYGYTF. The CDR3 coding sequence is TGCAGCGTTTGGGTTGGGCAGGTTTCCTATGGCTACACCTTC.

The V call is TRBV21-1, the J call TRBJ1-6; the listed D gene, TRBD1, was not tested against the DNA. TRBV21-1 is reported as a pseudogene. This CDR3 spans 13 amino acids. As DNA, the CDR3 is TGTGCCAGCAGCATCAAGACAGATTCACCCCTCCACTTT. Its translation is CASSIKTDSPLHF.

V gene TRBV28 combines with J gene TRBJ1-3; no firm D call. V dropped 6 bases and J dropped 4 bases, with 7 bases sitting between them. The CDR3 totals 12 residues. Germline CDR1 reads MDHEN; CDR2 reads SYDVKM. Here the CDR3 DNA reads TGTGCCAGCAGAACCGGAGGAAACACCATATATTTT. Protein sequence: CASRTGGNTIYF.